Reported below is one TCR beta chain. Mismatch with germline at one junction end may stem from a read error. These data originate in a study of tumor and adjacent non-tumor tissue in lung cancer. The overall study: Aged about 31 to 80 years, patients included roughly ten men and about five women with stage I to III disease.

No cell sorting was done before RNA was extracted from the tissue. The CDR3 extends over 16 amino acids. In germline, CDR1 is LGHNA, CDR2 YSLEER. TCRbeta libraries were built with three rounds of nested PCR, modified from ARM-PCR. A single record per CDR3 protein comes from TCRdb applying MiXCR to the multiplex PCR reads. The repertoire has about 110,000 distinct CDR3 sequences, 75% of them found once; the top ten carry roughly 35%. This sequence originates from an older woman with non-small cell lung cancer. The sequenced material came from lung tumor tissue. V is TRBV4-3 and J is TRBJ2-3, with D tentatively TRBD2 (5 bases). CDR3 DNA: TGCACCAGCAGCCAAGAAATAGCGTGGAACACAGATACGCAGTATTTT. It is translated as CTSSQEIAWNTDTQYF.